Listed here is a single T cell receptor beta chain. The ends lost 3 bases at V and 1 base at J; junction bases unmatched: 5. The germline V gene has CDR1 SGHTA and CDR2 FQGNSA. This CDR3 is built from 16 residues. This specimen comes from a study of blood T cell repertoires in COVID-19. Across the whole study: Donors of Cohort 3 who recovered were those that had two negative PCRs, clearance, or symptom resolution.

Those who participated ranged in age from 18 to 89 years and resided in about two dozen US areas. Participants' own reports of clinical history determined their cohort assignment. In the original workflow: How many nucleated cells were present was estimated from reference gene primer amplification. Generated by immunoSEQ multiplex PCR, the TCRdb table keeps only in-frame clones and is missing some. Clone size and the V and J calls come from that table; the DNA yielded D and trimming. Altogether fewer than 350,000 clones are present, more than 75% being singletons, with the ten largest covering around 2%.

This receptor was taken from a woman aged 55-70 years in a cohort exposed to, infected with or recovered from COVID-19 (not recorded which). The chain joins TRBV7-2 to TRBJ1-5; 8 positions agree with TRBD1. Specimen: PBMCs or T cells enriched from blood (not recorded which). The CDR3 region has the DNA TGTGCCAGCAGCTTCAGAGACAGGGGCAGCAATCAGCCCCAGCATTTT. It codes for CASSFRDRGSNQPQHF.